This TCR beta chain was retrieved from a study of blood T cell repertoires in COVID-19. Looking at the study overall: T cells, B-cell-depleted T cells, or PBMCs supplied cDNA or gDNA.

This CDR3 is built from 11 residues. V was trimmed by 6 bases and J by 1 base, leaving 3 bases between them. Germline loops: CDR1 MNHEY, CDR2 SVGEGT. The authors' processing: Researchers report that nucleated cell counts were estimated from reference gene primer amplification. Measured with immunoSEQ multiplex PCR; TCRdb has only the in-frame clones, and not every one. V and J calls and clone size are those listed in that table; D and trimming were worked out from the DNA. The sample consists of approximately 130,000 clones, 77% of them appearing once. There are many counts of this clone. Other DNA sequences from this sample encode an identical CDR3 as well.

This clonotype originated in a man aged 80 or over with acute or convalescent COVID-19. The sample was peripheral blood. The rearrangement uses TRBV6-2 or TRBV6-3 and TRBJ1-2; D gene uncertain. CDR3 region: CASSYNYGYTF. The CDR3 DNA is TGTGCCAGCAGCTATAACTATGGCTACACCTTC.